This TCR beta chain came from a study of blood T cell repertoires in COVID-19. Overall study: Acute and convalescent COVID-19 samples came from the United States, Italy and Spain. Nucleic acid was either cDNA or gDNA, and it came from T cells, B-cell-depleted T cells, or PBMCs.

This clone was recorded a few times. TCRdb's copy holds only in-frame clones and misses some; the assay was immunoSEQ multiplex PCR. The sample has more than 450,000 clones; approximately 86% are singletons. V shed 1 base, J shed 7 bases, and the junction held 12 bases outside the gene matches. The germline V gene has CDR1 MGHRA and CDR2 YSYEKL. The CDR3 runs to 16 residues. Categorization into cohorts depended on clinical history that participants reported. Recovered status applied to Cohort 3 donors who had two consecutive negative PCRs. It also applied to those with clearance or with symptom resolution.

The source of this sequence is a woman aged 18-29 years who had recovered from COVID-19. The chain employs TRBV4-1 and TRBJ2-7, with 8 bases matching TRBD2. Material: PBMCs or T cells enriched from blood (not recorded which). The CDR3 DNA is TGCGCCAGCAGCCAAGGGCCCCTCGACGGGGGGGGAGAGCAGTACTTC. This gives the protein CASSQGPLDGGGEQYF.